This TCR beta chain came from a study of blood T cell repertoires in COVID-19. Study as a whole: Specimens from acute and convalescent COVID-19 originated in the United States, Italy and Spain. T cells, B-cell-depleted T cells, or PBMCs supplied cDNA or gDNA.

The CDR3 totals 16 residues. Germline trimming cut 5 bases from V and 0 bases from J; bases unmatched to any gene: 2. Germline V gives CDR1 LGHNT, CDR2 FRNRAP. As originally analysed: From reference gene primer amplification, estimates of nucleated cell counts were derived. The data were produced by immunoSEQ multiplex PCR, yet TCRdb's version contains in-frame clones alone and is incomplete. D and trimming were read from the DNA, whereas the V and J calls and clone size are those reported in that table. Here the sample spans 250,000 to 350,000 clones, 86% being singletons. This clone was observed a single time.

Source material: peripheral blood. The chain has TRBV12-5 and TRBJ2-1; TRBD2 matches 12 bases. The receptor was isolated from a woman between 50 and 59 years old with acute or convalescent COVID-19. The CDR3 sequence: CASGTGLAGSYNEQFF. CDR3 nucleotides: TGTGCTAGTGGTACGGGACTAGCGGGCTCCTACAATGAGCAGTTCTTC.